Sequencing of this T cell receptor (beta chain) was carried out in a study of T cell responses to AZD1222 COVID-19 vaccine. Study-wide context: Analysis merged second doses at about 4 or about 12 weeks. Broader study findings: Clonal diversity may have been underestimated in mostly white British donors.

Of note for this clone: Antigen unknown.

The CDR3 length is 13 residues. V lost 2 bases to trimming and J lost 3 bases, with 8 bases between them. Per the germline V gene, CDR1 is MNHEY and CDR2 is SVGAGI. TCRdb keeps only in-frame clones here, not all; method: immunoSEQ multiplex PCR. The sample holds over 85,000 clones, more than 70% seen once. The V call is TRBV6-5, the J call TRBJ2-7; D unresolved. The sequencing used peripheral blood, collected on day 0 of AZD1222 vaccination. The receptor was isolated from an adult in good health. The CDR3 sequence is CASSYGRNYEQYF. As DNA, the CDR3 is TGTGCCAGCAGTTACGGACGGAACTACGAGCAGTACTTC.